A single sample is the source of the 19 T cell receptor beta chains below, sequenced in a study of early T cells in non-severe SARS-CoV-2 infection. Via MiXCR, TCRdb re-called the 5' RACE reads, giving one row per CDR3 protein. The table lists tens of thousands of distinct CDR3 sequences, approximately 4.3% of them singletons. Sequencing was done on a sample of whole blood. The receptors stem from an adult who was a healthcare worker with PCR-confirmed SARS-CoV-2 infection or an uninfected control (not recorded which).

This clonotype was seen many times. The genes are TRBV10-3 and TRBJ2-7; 9 nucleotides align to TRBD1. The CDR3 totals 13 residues. V was clipped by 11 bases and J by 4 bases; unmatched bases: 9. The germline CDR1 and CDR2 sequences are ENHRY and SYGVKD. The CDR3 loop is CAAGSGQGYEQYF. For the CDR3, the DNA is TGTGCCGCCGGATCGGGACAGGGTTACGAGCAGTACTTC.

This clonotype was counted a few times. This rearrangement joins TRBV9 to TRBJ2-3, with 10 bases fitting TRBD2. Germline V gives CDR1 SGDLS, CDR2 YYNGEE. The length of the CDR3 is 18 residues. V was pared by 3 bases and J by 4 bases, with 14 bases of the junction left unmatched. CDR3 residues: CASSDQGTSGMYSDTQYF. DNA of the CDR3: TGTGCCAGCAGCGACCAGGGTACTAGCGGGATGTACTCAGATACGCAGTATTTT.

This clonotype was recorded many times. This chain connects TRBV19 to TRBJ2-5; D is ambiguous. With 4 bases removed from V and 5 bases from J, the gap between germline ends came to 8 bases. This CDR3 region has 12 residues. CDR1 and CDR2 from the germline V gene are LNHDA and SQIVND (reference sequence). CDR3 in amino acids: CASSRAGETQYF. For the CDR3, the DNA is TGTGCCAGTAGTAGGGCAGGCGAGACCCAGTACTTC.

Many counts were recorded for this clonotype. J is TRBJ2-2 and V is TRBV11-2, with 7 bases identical to TRBD2. V lost 8 bases and J lost 0; bases outside the gene matches: 15. The CDR3 covers 18 residues. Germline loops: CDR1 SGHAT, CDR2 FQNNGV. The CDR3 DNA reads TGTGCCAGCCCCTTGGGAGGCGGGAGAGTAACGAACACCGGGGAGCTGTTTTTT. Residues: CASPLGGGRVTNTGELFF.

This clonotype came up many times. The V and J genes are TRBV5-1 and TRBJ2-2; D may match TRBD1 or TRBD2 (5 bases each). CDR1 is SGHRS and CDR2 is YFSETQ in the germline V gene. The CDR3 sequence is 14 residues long. V was trimmed by 7 bases and J by 3 bases, leaving 13 bases between them. Here the CDR3 reads CASGGTGDTGELFF. For the CDR3, the DNA is TGCGCCAGCGGGGGTACAGGAGACACCGGGGAGCTGTTTTTT.

This clonotype was observed many times. V gene TRBV19 combines with J gene TRBJ2-3; 8 bases map to TRBD1. V was clipped by 6 bases and J by 9 bases; unmatched bases: 11. The length of the CDR3 is 14 residues. CDR1 and CDR2 from the germline V gene are LNHDA and SQIVND (reference sequence). CDR3 in amino acids: CASRSRGPWDTQYF. DNA for the CDR3: TGTGCCAGTAGGAGCAGGGGGCCCTGGGACACGCAGTATTTT.

This clonotype has at least ten counts. Germline and junction disagree at one end, which may indicate a read error. The J gene is TRBJ2-5, the V gene TRBV7-7, with D uncertain. Per germline, CDR1 SSHAT and CDR2 FNYEAQ (reference sequence). This CDR3 spans 14 amino acids. The CDR3 DNA follows: TGTGCTAGCAGTCTATTCGGGTTTGGAGAGACCCAGTACTTC. Amino acids: CASSLFGFGETQYF.

This clonotype was recorded at least ten times. The genes are TRBV28 and TRBJ1-2, with no clear D. Germline loops: CDR1 MDHEN, CDR2 SYDVKM. The CDR3 has 14 residues. Trimming removed 2 bases from V and 4 bases from J, with 11 bases in between. CDR3 nucleotides: TGTGCCAGCAGTTTACGAAAAGGGATCTATGGCTACACCTTC. This translates into CASSLRKGIYGYTF.

This clonotype was recorded at least ten times. This chain connects TRBV3-1 to TRBJ2-7; TRBD1 might be the D (5 bases). CDR1 and CDR2 (germline): LGHDT, YNNKEL (reference sequence). V was cut by 6 bases and J by 4 bases, with 7 bases left in between. CDR3 length: 11 residues. CDR3 region: CASSDRYEQYF. The CDR3 bases are TGTGCCAGCAGTGACAGATACGAGCAGTACTTC.

This clonotype was counted ten times or more. The chain employs TRBV12-3 or TRBV12-4 and TRBJ1-5; D is perhaps TRBD1 (5 bases). CDR3 length: 15 amino acids. The V gene lost 6 bases and the J gene lost 6 bases, with 18 bases spanning the gap. CDR3 residues: CASRRTGTGIQPQHF. The CDR3 region has the DNA TGTGCCAGCAGGCGAACCGGGACGGGCATTCAGCCCCAGCATTTT.

This clonotype was detected ten times or more. The rearrangement joins TRBV5-1 to TRBJ1-4, with D maybe TRBD1 (6 bases). With 3 bases removed from V and 8 bases from J, the gap between germline ends came to 14 bases. The CDR3 runs to 14 residues. Looked up from germline, CDR1 is SGHRS and CDR2 is YFSETQ. The CDR3, as DNA: TGCGCCAGCAGCTCCGGACAGAGGGGGGAAAAACTGTTTTTT. The encoded protein is CASSSGQRGEKLFF.

This clonotype turned up a few times. The rearrangement joins TRBV20-1 to TRBJ1-1; D unresolved. V lost 0 bases, J lost 7 bases, and 12 bases lay in between. This CDR3 spans 13 amino acids. CDR1 and CDR2 (germline): DFQATT, SNEGSKA (reference sequence). The CDR3 sequence is CSARDRAGIEAFF. CDR3 DNA: TGCAGTGCTAGAGATCGGGCAGGTATTGAAGCTTTCTTT.

This clonotype was recorded many times. The chain joins TRBV29-1 to TRBJ2-2, with a possible D match to TRBD1 (7 bases). This CDR3 has 15 amino acids. The germline V gene has CDR1 SQVTM and CDR2 ANQGSEA. Deletions cut 6 bases from V and 3 bases from J, with 17 bases between. The chain's CDR3 is CSVEGTDFYTGELFF. Here the CDR3 DNA reads TGCAGCGTGGAGGGGACAGACTTTTACACCGGGGAGCTGTTTTTT.

This clonotype was detected many times. This chain uses TRBV9 with TRBJ2-5, with D possibly matching TRBD1 (6 bases). The V gene lost 4 bases and the J gene lost 0 bases, with 13 bases spanning the gap. CDR1 and CDR2 from the germline V gene are SGDLS and YYNGEE. The CDR3 has 15 residues. The DNA of the CDR3 is TGTGCCAGCAGCCGACAACAGGGTAACCAAGAGACCCAGTACTTC. Protein sequence: CASSRQQGNQETQYF. The entire variable domain, with the rest obtained from reference TRBV9 and TRBJ2-5, is as follows: DSGVTQTPKHLITATGQRVTLRCSPRSGDLSVYWYQQSLDQGLQFLIQYYNGEERAKGNILERFSAQQFPDLHSELNLSSLELGDSALYFCASSRQQGNQETQYFGPGTRLLVL.

Many counts were recorded for this clonotype. CDR3 coding DNA: TGTGCCAGCAGACCGGGGACAGTCTATGGCTACACCTTC. Amino acids: CASRPGTVYGYTF. This chain links TRBV6-5 with TRBJ1-2; 7 bases match TRBD1. Germline loops: CDR1 MNHEY, CDR2 SVGAGI. Trimming took 6 bases from V and 4 from J; bases not matched to a gene: 5. CDR3 size: 13 residues.

This clonotype was observed at least ten times. The genes are TRBV10-1 and TRBJ2-1; D call uncertain. CDR1 is WNHNN and CDR2 is SYGVQD in the germline V gene (reference sequence). The CDR3 covers 11 residues. The CDR3 DNA is TGCGCGTCGAGCTCCTACAATGAGCAGTTCTTC. Amino acids: CASSSYNEQFF.

V is TRBV6-1 and J is TRBJ2-7; TRBD1 agrees at 7 bases. The CDR3 is made up of 15 amino acids. The junction had 15 bases not matched to a gene; V was cut back by 7 bases and J by 6 bases. In germline, CDR1 is MNHNS, CDR2 SASEGT. The CDR3 nucleotides read TGTGCCAGCACCCATCCGGGGACAGCCCTAGTCGAGCAGTACTTC. Its translation is CASTHPGTALVEQYF.

This chain uses TRBV5-1 with TRBJ2-7; TRBD1 aligns across 12 bases. The germline V gene has CDR1 SGHRS and CDR2 YFSETQ. Germline trimming cut 4 bases from V and 6 bases from J; bases unmatched to any gene: 8. This CDR3 region has 15 residues. CDR3 sequence: CASSGTGGLRFEQYF. CDR3 in DNA: TGCGCCAGCAGCGGGACAGGGGGCCTCCGGTTCGAGCAGTACTTC. Using reference TRBV5-1 and TRBJ2-7 for the parts outside the CDR3, the full variable domain is KAGVTQTPRYLIKTRGQQVTLSCSPISGHRSVSWYQQTPGQGLQFLFEYFSETQRNKGNFPGRFSGRQFSNSRSEMNVSTLELGDSALYLCASSGTGGLRFEQYFGPGTRLTVT.

This clonotype was recorded many times. The CDR3 DNA reads as TGCGCCAGCAGCTTGGGACAGATCTCTGGAAACACCATATATTTT. It specifies CASSLGQISGNTIYF. The J gene is TRBJ1-3, the V gene TRBV5-1; tentatively, D is TRBD1 (5 bases). This CDR3 is built from 15 residues. Germline CDR1 reads SGHRS; CDR2 reads YFSETQ. Between the trimmed V and J ends, which lost 0 bases and 0 bases, there was a span of 7 bases.